This entry lists 11 T cell receptor beta chains sequenced from one sample in a study of T cells in Graves' hyperthyroidism and ophthalmopathy. RNA transcripts yielded amplified TCR beta CDR3 regions. The HTBI primer set drove a first-round RT-PCR of the TCR CDR3. Using its own MiXCR run on the multiplex PCR reads, TCRdb lists one record per CDR3 protein. Altogether approximately 400,000 distinct CDR3 sequences are present, 15% to 19% being singletons, with the ten largest covering 11% to 15%. Sequencing input: blood. Receptors originate from a woman aged 18-29 years with Graves' hyperthyroidism.

V usage is TRBV19 and J usage is TRBJ2-2; tentative D call: TRBD2 (6 bases). Between the trimmed V and J ends, which lost 3 bases and 0 bases, there was a span of 11 bases. CDR3 length: 16 residues. The germline CDR1 and CDR2 sequences are LNHDA and SQIVND (reference sequence). In nucleotides, the CDR3 is TGTGCCAGTAGTATTGGCGGCGGGGCGAACACCGGGGAGCTGTTTTTT. Encoded protein: CASSIGGGANTGELFF.

Worth noting for this clonotype: Being one base from a much bigger clone, this may be a read error. The gene calls are TRBV12-3 or TRBV12-4 and TRBJ2-1; 7 bases agree with TRBD1. The V segment lost 4 bases and the J segment 2 bases; nucleotides outside the gene matches: 8. This CDR3 contains 16 residues. The CDR3 region is CASSSRDRITYNEQFF. CDR3 nucleotides: TGTGCCAGCAGTTCCCGGGACAGAATTACCTACAATGAGCAGTTCTTC.

There are many counts of this clonotype. The chain recombines TRBV3-1 with TRBJ2-3; the match to TRBD2 covers 8 bases. Germline values: CDR1 LGHDT, CDR2 YNNKEL (reference sequence). The CDR3 runs to 16 residues. V lost 1 base to trimming and J lost 4 bases; unmatched junction nucleotides: 7. As DNA, the CDR3 is TGTGCCAGCAGCCAAGGTCCCTCCGGGGGGGCAGATACGCAGTATTTT. This translates into CASSQGPSGGADTQYF.

At least ten counts were recorded for this clonotype. This chain uses TRBV11-2 with TRBJ2-2, with D possibly being TRBD2 (5 bases). The V end lost 0 bases, the J end lost 4 bases, and 6 bases lay between the germline ends. This CDR3 has 14 residues. Per germline, CDR1 SGHAT and CDR2 FQNNGV. The DNA of the CDR3 is TGTGCCAGCAGCTTAGATGGAGGCACCGGGGAGCTGTTTTTT. Protein: CASSLDGGTGELFF. The complete variable domain, with remaining parts taken from reference TRBV11-2 and TRBJ2-2, reads EAGVAQSPRYKIIEKRQSVAFWCNPISGHATLYWYQQILGQGPKLLIQFQNNGVVDDSQLPKDRFSAERLKGVDSTLKIQPAKLEDSAVYLCASSLDGGTGELFFGEGSRLTVL.

This chain links TRBV20-1 with TRBJ1-6; a possible D gene is TRBD1 (6 bases). V was cut by 3 bases and J by 0 bases, with 12 bases left in between. This CDR3 contains 16 residues. Germline lookup yields CDR1 DFQATT and CDR2 SNEGSKA (reference sequence). The CDR3 sequence: CSARGGADSYNSPLHF. The CDR3 nucleotides read TGCAGTGCTAGGGGGGGGGCGGACTCCTATAATTCACCCCTCCACTTT.

The table lists this clonotype with many counts. This sequence joins TRBV3-1 and TRBJ2-5; D may be TRBD1 (6 bases). The CDR3 consists of 16 residues. The germline V gene has CDR1 LGHDT and CDR2 YNNKEL (reference sequence). V dropped 3 bases and J dropped 2 bases, with 16 bases sitting between them. CDR3: CASSHRGRQVQETQYF. As DNA, the CDR3 is TGTGCCAGCAGCCACCGAGGTCGACAGGTTCAAGAGACCCAGTACTTC.

This clonotype was seen a handful of times. The chain combines TRBV20-1 with TRBJ1-6; tentative D call: TRBD1 (6 bases). V lost 0 bases, J lost 13 bases, and 13 bases lay in between. The CDR3 loop spans 13 amino acids. The germline CDR1 and CDR2 sequences are DFQATT and SNEGSKA (reference sequence). The CDR3 protein is CSARDPRQVPLHF. Here the CDR3 DNA reads TGCAGTGCTAGAGACCCCCGACAGGTGCCCCTCCACTTT.

CDR3: CASRGNQGASGETQYF. DNA of the CDR3: TGTGCCAGCAGGGGTAATCAGGGGGCGAGTGGAGAGACCCAGTACTTC. V gene TRBV2 combines with J gene TRBJ2-5; 8 positions match TRBD1. From germline, CDR1 is SNHLY and CDR2 FYNNEI. The CDR3 spans 16 residues. Unmatched junction bases numbered 13, after V lost 6 bases and J lost 4 bases.

The chain joins TRBV7-9 to TRBJ1-1; D remains unclear. This CDR3 is 17 amino acids long. V was cut by 3 bases and J by 1 base, with 18 bases left in between. Germline CDR1 reads SEHNR; CDR2 reads FQNEAQ (reference sequence). The CDR3 sequence is CASSFKGLGGRNTEAFF. CDR3 sequence (DNA): TGTGCCAGCAGCTTTAAGGGATTAGGAGGACGGAACACTGAAGCTTTCTTT.

This clonotype was counted at least ten times. V gene TRBV6-2 or TRBV6-3 combines with J gene TRBJ1-5; D perhaps matches TRBD1 (6 bases). The CDR3 spans 13 residues. V was pared by 7 bases and J by 4 bases, with 11 bases between. Per germline, CDR1 MNHEY and CDR2 SVGEGT. The CDR3 nucleotides read TGTGCCAGCAACAGGGAGTTTAATCAGCCCCAGCATTTT. Residues: CASNREFNQPQHF.

This clonotype was seen repeatedly, ten times or more. The chain carries TRBV29-1 and TRBJ2-1; the D gene could be TRBD1 or TRBD2 (5 bases each). With 3 bases removed from V and 4 bases from J, the gap between germline ends came to 13 bases. Germline values: CDR1 SQVTM, CDR2 ANQGSEA. CDR3 length: 14 amino acids. Here the CDR3 reads CSVDGAGQYNEQFF. The CDR3 nucleotides read TGCAGCGTTGACGGGGCAGGGCAGTACAATGAGCAGTTCTTC.